Sequencing of this T cell receptor beta chain was carried out in a study of blood T cell repertoires in COVID-19. The repertoire was sequenced with immunoSEQ multiplex PCR; TCRdb's copy has only in-frame clones and lacks some. This sample has hundreds of thousands of clones; roughly 85% occur once, and the top ten carry roughly 1.4%. The sequence derives from a woman in her twenties or thirties with active or convalescent COVID-19. The sequencing input was peripheral blood.

The CDR3, as DNA: TGTGCCAGCAGCTTGGGACAGAGATTCGGGGAGCTGTTTTTT. This sequence encodes CASSLGQRFGELFF. The gene calls are TRBV5-6 and TRBJ2-2; D is perhaps TRBD1 (5 bases). The CDR3 has 14 residues. CDR1 and CDR2 from the germline V gene are SGHDT and YYEEEE. Between the trimmed V and J ends, which lost 0 bases and 7 bases, there was a span of 10 bases.